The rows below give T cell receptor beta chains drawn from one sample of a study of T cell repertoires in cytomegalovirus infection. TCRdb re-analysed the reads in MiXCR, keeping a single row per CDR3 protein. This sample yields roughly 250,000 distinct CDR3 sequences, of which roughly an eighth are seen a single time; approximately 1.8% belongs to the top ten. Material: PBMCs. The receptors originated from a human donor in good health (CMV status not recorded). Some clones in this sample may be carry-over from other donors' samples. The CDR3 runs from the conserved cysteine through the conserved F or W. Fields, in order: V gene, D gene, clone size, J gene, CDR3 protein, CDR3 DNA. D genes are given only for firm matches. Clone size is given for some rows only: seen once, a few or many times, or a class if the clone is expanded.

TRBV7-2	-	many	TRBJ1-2	CASSSLTPNYGYTF	TGTGCCAGCAGCTCCTTGACACCTAACTATGGCTACACCTTC
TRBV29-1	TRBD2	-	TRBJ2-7	CSVEAGTSRYEQYF	TGCAGCGTTGAGGCCGGGACTAGTCGATACGAGCAGTACTTC
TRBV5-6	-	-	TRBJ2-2	CASSDSTGANTGELFF	TGTGCCAGCAGCGACTCGACAGGTGCTAACACCGGGGAGCTGTTTTTT
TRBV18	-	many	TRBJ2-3	CASSPRGRWGTDTQYF	TGTGCCAGCTCACCTCGGGGCAGGTGGGGCACAGATACGCAGTATTTT
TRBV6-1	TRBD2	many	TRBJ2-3	CASSEAASGGAVTQYF	TGTGCCAGCAGTGAAGCGGCCAGCGGGGGGGCCGTTACGCAGTATTTT
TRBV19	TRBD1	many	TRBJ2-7	CASSPQGAVTGGEQYF	TGTGCCAGTAGCCCACAGGGGGCGGTGACGGGAGGCGAGCAGTACTTC
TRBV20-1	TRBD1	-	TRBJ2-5	CSALTGGEETQYF	TGCAGTGCTCTGACAGGGGGCGAAGAGACCCAGTACTTC
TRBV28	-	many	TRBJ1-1	CASSKKTEAFF	TGTGCCAGCAGCAAGAAGACTGAAGCTTTCTTT
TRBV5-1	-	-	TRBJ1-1	CASSLSAGANTEAFF	TGCGCCAGCAGCTTGTCTGCAGGGGCGAACACTGAAGCTTTCTTT
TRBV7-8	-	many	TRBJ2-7	CASSLTVVPLYEQYF	TGTGCCAGCAGCTTGACAGTCGTTCCCCTCTACGAGCAGTACTTC
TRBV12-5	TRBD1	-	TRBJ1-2	CASGLNRQGVNGYTF	TGTGCTAGTGGTTTGAACCGACAGGGGGTAAATGGCTACACCTTC
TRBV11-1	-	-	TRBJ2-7	CASSRRRPPYEQYF	TGTGCCAGCAGCCGGCGGCGACCGCCCTACGAGCAGTACTTC
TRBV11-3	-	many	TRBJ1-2	CASSTGQNNYGYTF	TGTGCCAGCAGCACCGGACAGAACAACTATGGCTACACCTTC
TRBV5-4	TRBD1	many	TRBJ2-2	CASSLPGAGTGGTGELFF	TGTGCCAGCAGCCTCCCGGGCGCCGGGACAGGGGGCACCGGGGAGCTGTTTTTT
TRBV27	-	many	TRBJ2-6	CASSPQGRGSSGANVLTF	TGTGCCAGCAGTCCTCAGGGACGGGGGAGCTCTGGGGCCAACGTCCTGACTTTC
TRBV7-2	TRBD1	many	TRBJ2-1	CASSRDSGQGEQFF	TGTGCCAGCAGCCGGGACAGCGGCCAAGGAGAGCAGTTCTTC
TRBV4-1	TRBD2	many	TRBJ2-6	CASSQDPQREARGANVLTF	TGCGCCAGCAGCCAAGACCCCCAGCGGGAAGCGCGAGGGGCCAACGTCCTGACTTTC
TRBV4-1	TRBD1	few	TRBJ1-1	CASSHGQGNTEAFF	TGCGCCAGCAGCCACGGACAGGGGAACACTGAAGCTTTCTTT
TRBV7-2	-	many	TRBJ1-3	CASSLLRPVGNTIYF	TGTGCCAGCAGCCTACTACGTCCGGTGGGAAACACCATATATTTT
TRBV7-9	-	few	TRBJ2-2	CASSLLTGGELFF	TGTGCCAGCAGCTTACTAACGGGCGGGGAGCTGTTTTTT
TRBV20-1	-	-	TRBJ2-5	CSASLAAPQETQYF	TGCAGTGCTAGTCTCGCAGCTCCACAAGAGACCCAGTACTTC
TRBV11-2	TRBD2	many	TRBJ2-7	CASRPPTGGAIYEQYF	TGTGCCAGCAGACCACCCACGGGGGGGGCGATCTACGAGCAGTACTTC
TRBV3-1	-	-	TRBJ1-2	CASSQGPAGYGYTF	TGTGCCAGCAGCCAAGGTCCGGCGGGCTATGGCTACACCTTC
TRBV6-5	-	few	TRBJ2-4	CASSPQGTAKNIQYF	TGTGCCAGCAGTCCGCAGGGGACAGCCAAAAACATTCAGTACTTC
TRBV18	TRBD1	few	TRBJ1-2	CASSPVDRLEKGYTF	TGTGCCAGCTCACCGGTGGACAGGCTGGAGAAGGGCTACACCTTC
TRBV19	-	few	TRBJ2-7	CASSSGNPYEQYF	TGTGCCAGTAGTAGCGGGAACCCCTACGAGCAGTACTTC
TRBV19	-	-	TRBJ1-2	CASSPTGGTTFSNYGYTF	TGTGCCAGTAGTCCGACCGGGGGGACAACCTTCTCTAACTATGGCTACACCTTC
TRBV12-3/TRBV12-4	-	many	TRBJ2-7	CASSLARQVADEQYF	TGTGCCAGCAGTTTAGCCCGACAGGTCGCCGACGAGCAGTACTTC
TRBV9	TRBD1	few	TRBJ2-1	CASSVETGGLYNEQFF	TGTGCCAGCAGCGTAGAAACAGGGGGGCTCTACAATGAGCAGTTCTTC
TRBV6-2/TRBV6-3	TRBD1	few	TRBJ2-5	CASSYLGQGTETQYF	TGTGCCAGCAGTTACCTGGGACAGGGTACGGAGACCCAGTACTTC
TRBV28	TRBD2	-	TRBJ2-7	CASSLVGGGTGAYEQYF	TGTGCCAGCAGTTTGGTCGGGGGGGGGACTGGTGCCTACGAGCAGTACTTC